Below, one T cell receptor beta chain is given with its context. The antigen this receptor binds is unknown. Per-nucleotide qualities are absent, and no much larger clonotype sits a single base away. The entry originates in a study of blood T cells in healthy people across ages (dated by TCRdb to the mid-2010s). Concerning the study at large: In model experiments, template switching captured roughly one uniquely barcoded TCR beta cDNA molecule for every two T cells. Donors of different ages were randomly distributed across sequencing lanes to avoid experimental bias. Using the same blood draw, the study looked at two additional independent replicas of 1 million unique cDNA reads for two donors, one aged 18 to 30 and the other aged 80 or older. The study measured age-related changes in TCR beta repertoire diversity using deep sequencing normalized with unique cDNA molecular identifiers. Donors were grouped into four age groups: young (average approximately 15 years), middle-aged (over 35), aged (approximately 67) and long-lived (around 80).

The library was built by means of 5' RACE. TCRdb names Illumina HiSeq 2500 as the instrument used. A second PCR of roughly 6 to 11 cycles was run with a J-beta primer mix and a sample-barcoded 5' primer. Each TCR beta cDNA molecule received a unique molecular identifier from a template-switch 5' adaptor carrying 12 random nucleotides. Each sample yielded at least 3 million CDR3-containing paired-end reads. All of the RNA was converted into first-strand cDNA using the Mint cDNA synthesis kit, with a TRBC-specific oligonucleotide serving as the primer. Following uracil-DNA glycosylase treatment, all cDNA underwent a first 18-cycle PCR with the universal primers M1SS and BC2_uni_R. As for the authors' bioinformatics: For normalization, 1 million high-quality reads were randomly selected from each sample, with every read carrying a distinct molecular identifier. Reads sharing molecular identifiers were discarded rather than binned into consensus sequences. MiTCR, run with a Q25 quality threshold and the strictest error-elimination algorithm, handled CDR3 identification, clonotype clustering and error correction. A nonparametric unseen species model using Euler transformation provided a lower-bound estimate of total TCR beta diversity. In TCRdb, the public reads were trimmed at Q25 with fastp and aligned with MiXCR, with productive beta chains retained. For every CDR3 protein sequence, its rows merge into one entry that carries the most common genes and DNA. These V and J calls are TCRdb output, not the study's own analysis. The sample yields about 1,400,000 distinct CDR3 sequences; roughly 40% were counted once. Jointly, the top ten make up around 8% of the sample.

What the study reported, not specific to this receptor: Donor CMV infection status was unknown, potentially confounding age-related changes in expanded clonotypes. There was a strong correlation between observed TCR beta diversity and the percentage of naive T cells measured by flow cytometry. Bulk unsorted PBMC profiling prevented conclusive comparison of naive and antigen-experienced compartments. Total diversity estimates from one million sequenced T cells were considered lower bounds and underestimates. Compared with the aged group, the long-lived group had more naive CD4+ T cells, fewer expanded clones and increased TCR diversity, suggesting age selection. As age increased, observed TCR beta diversity per million T cells dropped in a roughly linear way, and a significant reduction was already evident by age 40.

The donors were around 39 Caucasian individuals from Russia, aged 6 to 90 years, who were systemically healthy. About 9.8 milliliters of peripheral blood were drawn from each donor into EDTA-treated Vacutainer tubes. Ficoll-Paque density-gradient centrifugation was used to isolate PBMCs, with at least 6.5 million per sample. Trizol reagent was used to extract total RNA from the PBMCs, yielding at least 6 micrograms per sample. The percentages of naive CD45RAhigh/CD27high T cells were determined by flow cytometry on a PBMC aliquot from every donor. CDR1 and CDR2 are drawn from the germline V gene (reference sequence): SEHNR, FQNEAQ. The trim is 7 bases for V and 4 bases for J, with a gap of 16 bases between the germline ends. From the cysteine through the phenylalanine, the CDR3 covers 15 amino acids. Of all the DNA, just the CDR3 is kept, 45 bases in frame from base 1.

Sequencing was performed on blood. This sequence originates from a woman under 30 in good health. The V gene is TRBV7-9 and the J gene is TRBJ2-2, with a weak D call of TRBD2 (5 bases match). The encoded CDR3 is CASTRDRIITGELFF. The base sequence is TGTGCCAGCACCCGGGATAGGATCATCACCGGGGAGCTGTTTTTT.